The 10 T cell receptor beta chains listed next were all sequenced from one sample in a study of OX40 agonist ivuxolimab in advanced cancers. Measured with immunoSEQ multiplex PCR; TCRdb has only the in-frame clones, and not every one. The table has 72,000 or so clones, around 87% seen once. This material consisted of CD4+ or CD8+ T cells sorted from blood, taken in a trial of the OX40 agonist ivuxolimab. These receptors were obtained from an adult with an advanced solid tumor such as melanoma, head and neck, liver or kidney cancer.

This chain joins TRBV9 and TRBJ1-3; TRBD1 might be the D (5 bases). The V gene's germline CDR1 is SGDLS and CDR2 YYNGEE. V lost 0 bases and J 1 base, leaving 11 bases between the germline ends. The CDR3 is made up of 16 amino acids. CDR3 in amino acids: CASSVDTGGSGNTIYF. The CDR3 bases are TGTGCCAGCAGCGTAGACACGGGGGGATCTGGAAACACCATATATTTT.

V gene TRBV4-1 combines with J gene TRBJ2-1, with 9 bases identical to TRBD1. Germline V lookup: CDR1 MGHRA, CDR2 YSYEKL. The CDR3 contains 15 residues. V shed 6 bases and J 10 bases; nucleotides not matched to a gene: 13. CDR3 in amino acids: CASRPAGQGLNEQFF. The CDR3 bases are TGCGCCAGCAGGCCGGCGGGACAGGGCTTAAACGAGCAGTTCTTC.

This chain uses TRBV9 with TRBJ2-7; the D gene is possibly TRBD1 (5 bases). The ends were cut back, 0 bases at V and 5 bases at J, with 9 bases in the middle. Germline lookup yields CDR1 SGDLS and CDR2 YYNGEE. The CDR3 has 13 residues. The CDR3 DNA is TGTGCCAGCAGCGTAGCCCCAGGGAACGAGCAGTACTTC. This encodes CASSVAPGNEQYF.

The gene calls are TRBV7-9 and TRBJ1-4, with 9 bases aligning to TRBD1. The germline gives CDR1 SEHNR, CDR2 FQNEAQ (reference sequence). The CDR3 covers 14 residues. V lost 4 bases, J lost 5 bases, and 2 bases stayed unmatched. For the CDR3, the DNA is TGTGCCAGCAGCTGGGGACAGGGAAATGAAAAACTGTTTTTT. Translation: CASSWGQGNEKLFF.

The V call is TRBV19, the J call TRBJ1-5; D call uncertain. Germline CDR1 LNHDA, CDR2 SQIVND (reference sequence). This CDR3 contains 17 residues. The V end lost 4 bases, the J end lost 1 base, and 17 bases lay between the germline ends. In DNA, the CDR3 is TGTGCCAGTAGTAGTAGGGCCGCCCAGCCGAGCAATCAGCCCCAGCATTTT. Translating gives CASSSRAAQPSNQPQHF.

The chain uses TRBV28 and TRBJ2-1, with TRBD1 identical over 7 bases. Germline lookup yields CDR1 MDHEN and CDR2 SYDVKM. J gave up 9 bases and V 5 bases, and 10 bases lay outside the gene matches. The CDR3 sequence is 14 residues long. The CDR3 is CASSPQGERGEQFF. CDR3 nucleotide sequence: TGTGCCAGCAGTCCCCAGGGGGAGCGTGGTGAGCAGTTCTTC.

The chain employs TRBV4-1 and TRBJ2-7; TRBD1 agrees at 11 bases. The CDR3 is 13 amino acids. V shed 7 bases, J shed 6 bases, and the junction held 5 bases outside the gene matches. CDR1 MGHRA and CDR2 YSYEKL come from the germline V gene. CDR3 nucleotides: TGCGCCAGCACCGGGACAGGGGGTAGCGAGCAGTACTTC. Amino acid sequence: CASTGTGGSEQYF.

This sequence joins TRBV28 and TRBJ1-4; 9 bases are a match to TRBD1. Germline V CDR1 and CDR2: MDHEN, SYDVKM. The CDR3 sequence is 17 residues long. Trimming at V came to 6 bases and at J to 2 bases, leaving 10 bases not matched to a gene. In DNA form, the CDR3 reads TGTGCCAGCAGCCTACTGGGGACAGGGCGCACTAATGAAAAACTGTTTTTT. It is translated as CASSLLGTGRTNEKLFF.

V is TRBV5-1 and J is TRBJ1-1; D not certain. From germline, CDR1 is SGHRS and CDR2 YFSETQ. V was shortened by 4 bases and J by 0 bases, with 19 bases between the two germline ends. The CDR3 runs 17 residues. The CDR3 loop is CASSQTRGGEMNTEAFF. The CDR3 DNA is TGCGCCAGCAGCCAAACCCGCGGCGGGGAGATGAACACTGAAGCTTTCTTT.

A word on this clone: Other nucleotide sequences from this sample produce the same CDR3. This sequence joins TRBV20-1 and TRBJ2-5; D uncertain. V was trimmed by 3 bases and J by 5 bases, leaving 7 bases between them. Germline V gene sequence: CDR1 DFQATT, CDR2 SNEGSKA (reference sequence). The CDR3 consists of 11 residues. CDR3 nucleotides: TGCAGTGCTAGGCCCCAGGAGACCCAGTACTTC. Translation gives CSARPQETQYF.